The clone carrying this TCR beta chain was recorded at least ten times. The data are from a study of T cells in Graves' hyperthyroidism and ophthalmopathy. From RNA transcripts, TCR beta CDR3 regions were amplified. The HTBI primer set served for first-round RT-PCR of the TCR CDR3. A single record per CDR3 protein comes from TCRdb applying MiXCR to the multiplex PCR reads. The data show roughly 740,000 distinct CDR3 sequences, about 17% seen once. CDR3 size: 14 residues. Germline lookup yields CDR1 SGHKS and CDR2 YYEKEE (reference sequence). The V and J ends lost 2 bases and 4 bases respectively, with 11 bases between them.

The J gene is TRBJ2-3, the V gene TRBV5-5; D might be TRBD1 (6 bases). The specimen sequenced was blood. The clonotype was recovered from a young man with Graves' hyperthyroidism. CDR3 in amino acids: CASSFNRVADTQYF. For the CDR3, the DNA is TGTGCCAGCAGCTTCAACAGGGTGGCAGATACGCAGTATTTT.